This T cell receptor (beta chain) was identified during a study of cytomegalovirus exposure and HLA in healthy donors. General study points: V- and J-gene trimming in TCR beta was tied to a missense DCLRE1C variant by an analysis performed later.

As regards this clone: Its antigen remains unknown.

The donors gave bone marrow, and they were healthy. Use of 60 Vbeta and 13 Jbeta primers characterized the PCR. Repertoires were generated with immunoSEQ multiplex PCR, while TCRdb's copy carries only in-frame clones and drops some. The table has 110,000 to 150,000 clones, around 70% seen once. The receptor was derived from a woman aged 55 to 70 in good health and CMV-seropositive. The sequencing sample was made of PBMCs.

CDR3 DNA sequence: TGTGCCAGCAGGACCGGGACAGCCACCTACGAGCAGTACTTC. This translates into CASRTGTATYEQYF. The genes are TRBV7-8 and TRBJ2-7; TRBD1 matches 7 bases. The germline V gene has CDR1 SGHVS and CDR2 FQNEAQ. CDR3 length: 14 amino acids. Germline trimming cut 6 bases from V and 2 bases from J; bases unmatched to any gene: 7.